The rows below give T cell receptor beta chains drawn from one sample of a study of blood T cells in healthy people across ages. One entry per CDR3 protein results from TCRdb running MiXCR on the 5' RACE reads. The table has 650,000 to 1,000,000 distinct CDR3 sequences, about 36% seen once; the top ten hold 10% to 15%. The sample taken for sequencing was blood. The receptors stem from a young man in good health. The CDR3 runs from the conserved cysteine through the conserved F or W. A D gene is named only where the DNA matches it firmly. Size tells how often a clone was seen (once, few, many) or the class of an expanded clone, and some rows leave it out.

CDR3: CASSYSGTGGLVFYEQYF; DNA: TGTGCCAGCAGTTACTCGGGGACCGGGGGACTAGTTTTTTACGAGCAGTACTTC; size: .; D: TRBD2; J: TRBJ2-7; length: 18; V: TRBV6-5
CDR3: CASSLQGAVGNSPPHF; DNA: TGTGCCAGCAGTCTTCAGGGGGCCGTAGGAAATTCACCCCCCCACTTT; size: .; D: TRBD1; J: TRBJ1-6; length: 16; V: TRBV6-5
CDR3: CASSPFSGFSSYNEQFF; DNA: TGTGCCAGCAGTCCTTTCTCGGGGTTTAGCTCCTACAATGAGCAGTTCTTC; size: .; D: .; J: TRBJ2-1; length: 17; V: TRBV3-1
CDR3: CASSPTDTLQETQYF; DNA: TGTGCCAGCAGCCCAACGGACACCCTCCAAGAGACCCAGTACTTC; size: few; D: .; J: TRBJ2-5; length: 15; V: TRBV4-2
CDR3: CASSLEFRAGSPLHF; DNA: TGTGCCAGCAGTTTAGAATTCAGGGCCGGATCACCCCTCCACTTT; size: .; D: .; J: TRBJ1-6; length: 15; V: TRBV12-3/TRBV12-4
CDR3: CASSYNSFKNTGELFF; DNA: TGTGCCAGCAGTTACAACAGCTTTAAGAACACCGGGGAGCTGTTTTTT; size: .; D: .; J: TRBJ2-2; length: 16; V: TRBV6-2/TRBV6-3
CDR3: CASSSADREGGYTF; DNA: TGTGCCAGCAGCTCGGCAGACAGGGAGGGTGGCTACACCTTC; size: few; D: TRBD1; J: TRBJ1-2; length: 14; V: TRBV7-9
CDR3: CASSVEYHTHFTGELFF; DNA: TGTGCCAGCAGCGTAGAATACCACACTCACTTCACCGGGGAGCTGTTTTTT; size: .; D: .; J: TRBJ2-2; length: 17; V: TRBV9
CDR3: CASSQITGGMNTEAFF; DNA: TGTGCCAGCAGCCAGATTACAGGGGGCATGAACACTGAAGCTTTCTTT; size: .; D: TRBD1; J: TRBJ1-1; length: 16; V: TRBV4-2
CDR3: CSARDPGRQGDSPLHF; DNA: TGCAGTGCTAGAGATCCGGGCCGACAGGGAGATTCACCCCTCCACTTT; size: few; D: TRBD1; J: TRBJ1-6; length: 16; V: TRBV20-1
CDR3: CASSSGHLYGYTF; DNA: TGTGCCAGCAGTTCAGGACATCTGTATGGCTACACCTTC; size: few; D: .; J: TRBJ1-2; length: 13; V: TRBV28
CDR3: CSVPREGPDTQYF; DNA: TGCAGCGTCCCCCGGGAGGGTCCAGATACGCAGTATTTT; size: .; D: TRBD2; J: TRBJ2-3; length: 13; V: TRBV29-1
CDR3: CASSRDKEGVDEQYF; DNA: TGTGCCAGCAGTCGGGACAAGGAGGGGGTTGACGAGCAGTACTTC; size: few; D: .; J: TRBJ2-7; length: 15; V: TRBV12-3/TRBV12-4
CDR3: CSVEAQGAGGNEQYF; DNA: TGCAGCGTTGAAGCGCAGGGGGCGGGGGGCAATGAGCAGTACTTC; size: .; D: .; J: TRBJ2-7; length: 15; V: TRBV29-1
CDR3: CSATPGAVYEQYF; DNA: TGCAGTGCTACCCCCGGGGCAGTCTACGAGCAGTACTTC; size: .; D: .; J: TRBJ2-7; length: 13; V: TRBV20-1
CDR3: CASSFYYRVNEKLFF; DNA: TGTGCCAGCAGCTTCTATTACAGGGTTAATGAAAAACTGTTTTTT; size: .; D: .; J: TRBJ1-4; length: 15; V: TRBV5-6
CDR3: CASSQDGGQRLYNEQFF; DNA: TGCGCCAGCAGCCAAGATGGAGGGCAAAGGCTGTACAATGAGCAGTTCTTC; size: many; D: .; J: TRBJ2-1; length: 17; V: TRBV4-3
CDR3: CASSSLGSWQYF; DNA: TGTGCCAGTAGTTCCCTCGGTTCTTGGCAGTACTTC; size: .; D: .; J: TRBJ2-7; length: 12; V: TRBV19
CDR3: CASSADSQETQYF; DNA: TGCGCCAGCAGCGCGGACAGTCAAGAGACCCAGTACTTC; size: many; D: .; J: TRBJ2-5; length: 13; V: TRBV2
CDR3: CASSYGFIEQYF; DNA: TGTGCCAGCAGTTATGGGTTTATCGAGCAGTACTTC; size: .; D: .; J: TRBJ2-7; length: 12; V: TRBV6-2/TRBV6-3
CDR3: CASSYASRGASTDTQYF; DNA: TGTGCCAGCAGTTACGCTTCTCGGGGGGCTAGCACAGATACGCAGTATTTT; size: few; D: .; J: TRBJ2-3; length: 17; V: TRBV6-5
CDR3: CASSSGPAAVNEQFF; DNA: TGTGCCAGCAGCTCCGGGCCAGCGGCGGTTAATGAGCAGTTCTTC; size: many; D: .; J: TRBJ2-1; length: 15; V: TRBV7-9
CDR3: CAWSVGAGFGNTIYF; DNA: TGTGCCTGGAGTGTGGGGGCAGGCTTTGGAAACACCATATATTTT; size: .; D: .; J: TRBJ1-3; length: 15; V: TRBV30
CDR3: CSARTGAPEAFF; DNA: TGCAGTGCCAGGACAGGGGCCCCTGAAGCTTTCTTT; size: few; D: TRBD1; J: TRBJ1-1; length: 12; V: TRBV20-1
CDR3: CASSVEGGRADTQYF; DNA: TGTGCCAGCAGCGTAGAGGGCGGGAGGGCAGATACGCAGTATTTT; size: few; D: TRBD2; J: TRBJ2-3; length: 15; V: TRBV9
CDR3: CASRGTPGNTIYF; DNA: TGTGCCAGCAGAGGGACACCTGGAAACACCATATATTTT; size: few; D: .; J: TRBJ1-3; length: 13; V: TRBV2
CDR3: CASSYRGAKDTQYF; DNA: TGTGCCAGCAGTTACCGGGGGGCCAAAGATACGCAGTATTTT; size: .; D: .; J: TRBJ2-3; length: 14; V: TRBV6-6
CDR3: CSAKGQGASYEQYF; DNA: TGCAGTGCTAAAGGACAGGGGGCTTCCTACGAGCAGTACTTC; size: .; D: TRBD1; J: TRBJ2-7; length: 14; V: TRBV20-1